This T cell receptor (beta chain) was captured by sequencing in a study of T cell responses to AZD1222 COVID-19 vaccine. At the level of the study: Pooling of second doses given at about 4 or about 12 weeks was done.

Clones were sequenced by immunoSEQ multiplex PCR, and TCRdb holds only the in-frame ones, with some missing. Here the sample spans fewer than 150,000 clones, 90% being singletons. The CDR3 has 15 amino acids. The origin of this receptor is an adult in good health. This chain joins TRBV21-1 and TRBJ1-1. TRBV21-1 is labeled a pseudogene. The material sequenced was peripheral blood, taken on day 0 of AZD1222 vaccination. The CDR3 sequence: CASSKAPAMNTEAFF. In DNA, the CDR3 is TGTGCCAGCAGCAAAGCGCCGGCGATGAACACTGAAGCTTTCTTT.